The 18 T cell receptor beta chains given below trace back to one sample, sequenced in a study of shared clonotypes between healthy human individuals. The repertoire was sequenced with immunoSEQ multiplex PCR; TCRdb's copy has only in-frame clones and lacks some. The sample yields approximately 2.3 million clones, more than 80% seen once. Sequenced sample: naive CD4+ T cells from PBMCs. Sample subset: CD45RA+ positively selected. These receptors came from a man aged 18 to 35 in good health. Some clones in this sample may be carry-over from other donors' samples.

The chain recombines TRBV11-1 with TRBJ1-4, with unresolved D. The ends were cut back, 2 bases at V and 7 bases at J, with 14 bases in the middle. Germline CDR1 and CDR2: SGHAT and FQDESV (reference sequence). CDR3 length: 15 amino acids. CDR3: CASSLSSVSGEKLFF. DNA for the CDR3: TGTGCCAGCAGCTTATCGTCGGTATCGGGTGAAAAACTGTTTTTT.

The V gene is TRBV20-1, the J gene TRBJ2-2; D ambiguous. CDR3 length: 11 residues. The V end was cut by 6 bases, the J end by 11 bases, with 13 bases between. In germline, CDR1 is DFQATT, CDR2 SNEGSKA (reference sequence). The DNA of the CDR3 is TGCAGTGCGGCTAGGCACAGCGAGCTGTTTTTT. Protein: CSAARHSELFF.

The CDR3 DNA is TGTGCCAGCTCGGTTTCGCTGGGGGATGAGCAGTTCTTC. Encoded protein: CASSVSLGDEQFF. This chain uses TRBV18 with TRBJ2-1; D could derive from TRBD1 or TRBD2 (5 bases each). The CDR3 is made up of 13 amino acids. V lost 6 bases to trimming and J lost 8 bases, with 14 bases between them. Germline CDR1 and CDR2: KGHSH and LQKENI.

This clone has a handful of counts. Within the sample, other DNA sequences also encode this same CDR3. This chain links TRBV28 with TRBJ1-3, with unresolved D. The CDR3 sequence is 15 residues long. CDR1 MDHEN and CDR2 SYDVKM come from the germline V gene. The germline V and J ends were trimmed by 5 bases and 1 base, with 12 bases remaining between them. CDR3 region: CASSPSRGSGNTIYF. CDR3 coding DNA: TGTGCCAGCAGTCCTTCAAGAGGTTCTGGAAACACCATATATTTT.

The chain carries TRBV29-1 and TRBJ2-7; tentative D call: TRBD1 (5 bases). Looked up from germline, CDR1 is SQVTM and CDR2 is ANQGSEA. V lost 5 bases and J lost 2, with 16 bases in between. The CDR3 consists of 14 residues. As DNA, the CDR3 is TGCAGCGTTTTGTCCAGGGCCAAGACCTACGAGCAGTACTTC. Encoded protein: CSVLSRAKTYEQYF.

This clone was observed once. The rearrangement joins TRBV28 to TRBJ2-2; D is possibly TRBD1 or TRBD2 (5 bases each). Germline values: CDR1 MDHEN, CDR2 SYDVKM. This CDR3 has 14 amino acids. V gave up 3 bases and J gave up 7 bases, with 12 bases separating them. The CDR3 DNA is TGTGCCAGCAGTTTGTCAGGGACCTACGGGGAGCTGTTTTTT. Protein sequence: CASSLSGTYGELFF.

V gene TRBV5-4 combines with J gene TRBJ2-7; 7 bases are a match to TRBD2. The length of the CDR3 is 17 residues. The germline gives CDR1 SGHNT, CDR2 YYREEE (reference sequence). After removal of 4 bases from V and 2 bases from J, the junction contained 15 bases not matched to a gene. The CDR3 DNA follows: TGTGCCAGCAGCCCCCTTCATCTCGCTAGCGGCCCCTACGAGCAGTACTTC. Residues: CASSPLHLASGPYEQYF.

CDR3 loop: CAWTGSLQETQYF. CDR3 nucleotides: TGTGCCTGGACCGGATCGCTCCAAGAGACCCAGTACTTC. The V and J genes are TRBV30 and TRBJ2-5; D call uncertain. Trimming removed 4 bases from V and 1 base from J, with 10 bases in between. This CDR3 contains 13 residues. The germline CDR1 and CDR2 sequences are GTSNPN and SVGIG (reference sequence). The full variable domain, its missing parts supplied by reference TRBV30 and TRBJ2-5, is SQTIHQWPATLVQPVGSPLSLECTVEGTSNPNLYWYRQAAGRGLQLLFYSVGIGQISSEVPQNLSASRPQDRQFILSSKKLLLSDSGFYLCAWTGSLQETQYFGPGTRLLVL.

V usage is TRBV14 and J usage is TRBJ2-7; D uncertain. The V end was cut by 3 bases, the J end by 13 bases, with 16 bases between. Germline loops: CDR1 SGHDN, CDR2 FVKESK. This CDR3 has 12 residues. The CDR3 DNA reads TGTGCCAGCAGCCAGTTCGACCAGGTTTCCTACTTC. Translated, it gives CASSQFDQVSYF.

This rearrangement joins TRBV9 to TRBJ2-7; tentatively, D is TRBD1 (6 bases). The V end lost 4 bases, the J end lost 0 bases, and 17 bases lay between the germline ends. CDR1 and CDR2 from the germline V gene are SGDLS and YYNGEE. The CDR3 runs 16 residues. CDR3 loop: CASSPSGQWASYEQYF. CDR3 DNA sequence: TGTGCCAGCAGCCCATCAGGACAGTGGGCCTCCTACGAGCAGTACTTC.

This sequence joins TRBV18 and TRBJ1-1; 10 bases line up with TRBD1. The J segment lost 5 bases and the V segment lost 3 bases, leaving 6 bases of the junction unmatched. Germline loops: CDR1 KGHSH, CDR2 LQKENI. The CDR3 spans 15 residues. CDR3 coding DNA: TGTGCCAGCTCACCTAGGACAGGGGGTAAAACTGAAGCTTTCTTT. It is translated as CASSPRTGGKTEAFF. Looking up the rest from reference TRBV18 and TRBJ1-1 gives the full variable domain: NAGVMQNPRHLVRRRGQEARLRCSPMKGHSHVYWYRQLPEEGLKFMVYLQKENIIDESGMPKERFSAEFPKEGPSILRIQQVVRGDSAAYFCASSPRTGGKTEAFFGQGTRLTVV.

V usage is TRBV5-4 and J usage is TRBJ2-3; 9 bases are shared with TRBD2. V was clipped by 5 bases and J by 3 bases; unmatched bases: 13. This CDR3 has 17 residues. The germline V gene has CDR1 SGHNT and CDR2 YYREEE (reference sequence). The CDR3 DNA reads TGTGCCAGCAGTCATGGGGCGGCTAGCGGGAATACAGATACGCAGTATTTT. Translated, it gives CASSHGAASGNTDTQYF.

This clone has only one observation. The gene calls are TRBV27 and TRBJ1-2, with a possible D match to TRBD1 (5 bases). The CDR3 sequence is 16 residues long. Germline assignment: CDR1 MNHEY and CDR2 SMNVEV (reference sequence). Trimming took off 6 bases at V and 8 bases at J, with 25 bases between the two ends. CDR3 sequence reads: CASRLSGAGRLGGYTF. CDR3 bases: TGTGCCAGCAGACTTTCGGGCGCAGGGAGGTTAGGGGGCTACACCTTC.

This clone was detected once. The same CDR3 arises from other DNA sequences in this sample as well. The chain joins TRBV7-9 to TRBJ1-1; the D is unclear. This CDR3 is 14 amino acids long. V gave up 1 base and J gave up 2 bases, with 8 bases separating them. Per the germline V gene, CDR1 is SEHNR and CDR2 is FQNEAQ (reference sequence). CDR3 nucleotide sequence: TGTGCCAGCAGCTTAGACAGAGCAAACACTGAAGCTTTCTTT. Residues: CASSLDRANTEAFF.

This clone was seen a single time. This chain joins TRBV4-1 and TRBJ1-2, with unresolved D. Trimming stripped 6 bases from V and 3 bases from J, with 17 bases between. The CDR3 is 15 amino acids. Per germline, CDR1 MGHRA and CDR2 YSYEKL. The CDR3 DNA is TGCGCCAGCAGTAAGCTGGGGTCCCCGGACTATGGCTACACCTTC. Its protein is CASSKLGSPDYGYTF.

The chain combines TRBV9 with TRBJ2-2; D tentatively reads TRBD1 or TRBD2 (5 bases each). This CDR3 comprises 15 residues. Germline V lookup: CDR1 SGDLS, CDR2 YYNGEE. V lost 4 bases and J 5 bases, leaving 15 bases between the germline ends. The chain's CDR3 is CASSTLGALTGELFF. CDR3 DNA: TGTGCCAGCAGCACCCTCGGGGCCTTAACCGGGGAGCTGTTTTTT.

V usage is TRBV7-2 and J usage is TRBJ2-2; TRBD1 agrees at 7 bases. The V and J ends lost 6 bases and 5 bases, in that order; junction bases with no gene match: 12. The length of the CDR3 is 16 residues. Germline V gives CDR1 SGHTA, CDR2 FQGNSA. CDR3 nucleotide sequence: TGTGCCAGCAGAAAAGGGTTCGGGACAGAGACCGGGGAGCTGTTTTTT. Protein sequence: CASRKGFGTETGELFF.

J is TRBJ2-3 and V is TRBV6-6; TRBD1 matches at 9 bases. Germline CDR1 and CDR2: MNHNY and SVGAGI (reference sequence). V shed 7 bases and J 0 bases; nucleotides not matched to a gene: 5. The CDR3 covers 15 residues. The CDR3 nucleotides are TGTGCCAGCATCAACAGGGGGCGAAGCACAGATACGCAGTATTTT. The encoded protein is CASINRGRSTDTQYF.